Listed below are T cell receptor beta chains from one sample, sequenced in a study of T cells after yellow fever vaccination. TCRdb ran MiXCR on the 5' RACE reads and lists one entry per CDR3 protein. The table shows roughly 310,000 distinct CDR3 sequences, with roughly 8.7% occurring only once. The input for sequencing was PBMCs, taken on the day of the first yellow fever vaccination. The receptors come from a man aged 18 to 30 who received the YFV17D yellow fever vaccine. Both conserved end residues are part of each CDR3. The order of the fields is clone size, V gene, J gene, D gene, CDR3 DNA, CDR3 protein. D genes are given only for firm matches. Expanded clones are given a class, and other clones once, few, many or no size at all.

few	TRBV7-9	TRBJ1-1	TRBD1	TGTGCCAGCAGCGTCTACAGGGGGCAGGACACTGAAGCTTTCTTT	CASSVYRGQDTEAFF
many	TRBV5-1	TRBJ1-1	-	TGCGCCAGTAGAAACACAGTGAACACTGAAGCTTTCTTT	CASRNTVNTEAFF
-	TRBV6-5	TRBJ2-2	-	TGTGCCAGCAGTTCACCGGGACAAGAGGTCGGGGAGCTGTTTTTT	CASSSPGQEVGELFF
many	TRBV29-1	TRBJ2-7	-	TGCAGCGTTGAAAGGACGAGGGGTGGGGAGCAGTACTTC	CSVERTRGGEQYF
-	TRBV27	TRBJ1-2	-	TGTGCCAGCAGTTTATCCACTACAGGAAATAATGGCTACACCTTC	CASSLSTTGNNGYTF
-	TRBV15	TRBJ1-2	-	TGTGCCGCACGTCAGAGCGGCTCCTGGGGAGGCTACACCTTC	CAARQSGSWGGYTF
few	TRBV5-1	TRBJ2-6	-	TGCGCCAGCAGCTCACGGGTCAGGAGCTCTGGGGCCAACGTCCTGACTTTC	CASSSRVRSSGANVLTF
-	TRBV7-2	TRBJ1-2	-	TGTGCCAGCAGCTCAGGGCAGGGCATAGGGAGGGATGGCTACACCTTC	CASSSGQGIGRDGYTF
-	TRBV5-1	TRBJ2-7	-	TGCGCCAGCACCAAAATGGGGGGCGGCGAGCAGTACTTC	CASTKMGGGEQYF
few	TRBV23-1	TRBJ2-3	-	TGCGCCAGCAGTCCTAAGGAGTCGGCAGTCACAGATACGCAGTATTTT	CASSPKESAVTDTQYF
few	TRBV23-1	TRBJ2-3	TRBD1	TGCGCCAGCAGGAACGCCGGGACAGGGGGTTTCACAGATACGCAGTATTTT	CASRNAGTGGFTDTQYF
-	TRBV20-1	TRBJ2-1	TRBD2	TGCAGTGCGAAGGGCGGGGGGTACAATGAGCAGTTCTTC	CSAKGGGYNEQFF
-	TRBV6-6	TRBJ1-1	-	TGTGCCAGCAGCATCTTACGAGGAGCTTTCTTT	CASSILRGAFF
few	TRBV5-1	TRBJ2-1	-	TGCGCCAGCAGCCTACTAGACAGTGAGCAGTTCTTC	CASSLLDSEQFF
few	TRBV5-1	TRBJ1-5	TRBD1	TGCGCCAGCAGCTTTTGGACAGGGCCTAATCAGCCCCAGCATTTT	CASSFWTGPNQPQHF
few	TRBV12-3/TRBV12-4	TRBJ2-7	-	TGTGCCAGCAGTGTAGGACAGACCTACGAGCAGTACTTC	CASSVGQTYEQYF
few	TRBV20-1	TRBJ2-2	-	TGCAGTGCTAAGGGGGACACCGGGGAGCTGTTTTTT	CSAKGDTGELFF
many	TRBV7-2	TRBJ2-3	-	TGTGCCAGCAGCTTAGTCGGTACTAGCACAGATACGCAGTATTTT	CASSLVGTSTDTQYF
-	TRBV3-1	TRBJ2-3	TRBD2	TGTGCCAGCAGCCAAGAAAGCGCTAGCGGGATTAGGACAGATACGCAGTATTTT	CASSQESASGIRTDTQYF
-	TRBV12-3/TRBV12-4	TRBJ2-5	-	TGTGCCATTAGGGGGGAAGAGACCCAGTACTTC	CAIRGEETQYF